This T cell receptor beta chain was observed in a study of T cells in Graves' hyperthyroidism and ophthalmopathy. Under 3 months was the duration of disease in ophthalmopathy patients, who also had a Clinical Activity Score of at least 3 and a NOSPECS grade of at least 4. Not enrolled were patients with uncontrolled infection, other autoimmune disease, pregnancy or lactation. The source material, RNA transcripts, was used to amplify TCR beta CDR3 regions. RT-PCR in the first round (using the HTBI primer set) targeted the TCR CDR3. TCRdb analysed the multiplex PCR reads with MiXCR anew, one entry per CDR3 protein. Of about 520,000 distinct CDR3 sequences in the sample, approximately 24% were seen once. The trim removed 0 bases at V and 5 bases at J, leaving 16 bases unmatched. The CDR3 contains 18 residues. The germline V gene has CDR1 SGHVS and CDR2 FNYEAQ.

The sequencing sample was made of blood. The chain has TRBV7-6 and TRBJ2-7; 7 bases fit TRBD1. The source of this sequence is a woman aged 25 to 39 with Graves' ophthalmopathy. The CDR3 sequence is CASSLALYWTGKEDEQYF. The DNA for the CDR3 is TGTGCCAGCAGCTTAGCGCTTTACTGGACAGGAAAGGAGGACGAGCAGTACTTC.